Reported below is one T cell receptor (beta chain). Its cognate antigen is unknown. TCRdb re-analysed the 5' RACE reads in MiXCR, keeping a single row per CDR3 protein. The data show 450,000 or so distinct CDR3 sequences, 24% seen once. This specimen comes from a study of identical twins. The length of the CDR3 is 17 residues. V dropped 2 bases and J dropped 3; count of bases not matched to a gene: 9. Germline CDR1 is MNHEY and CDR2 is SMNVEV (reference sequence). Broader study findings: Among beta out-of-frame sequences, excess sharing between twins appeared weaker. Among monozygotic twins, out-of-frame TCR alpha sharing exceeded what models predicted.

The sample was also reused in another study, on T cells expressing NK-cell markers.

The chain uses TRBV27 and TRBJ2-7, with 11 bases matching TRBD2. The receptor was isolated from a woman aged 18-29 years in good health. The sequenced material came from CD4+ T cells sorted from blood. This chain's CDR3 is CASSLRGLADRSYEQYF. The CDR3, as DNA: TGTGCCAGCAGTTTAAGGGGACTAGCGGACCGAAGCTACGAGCAGTACTTC.